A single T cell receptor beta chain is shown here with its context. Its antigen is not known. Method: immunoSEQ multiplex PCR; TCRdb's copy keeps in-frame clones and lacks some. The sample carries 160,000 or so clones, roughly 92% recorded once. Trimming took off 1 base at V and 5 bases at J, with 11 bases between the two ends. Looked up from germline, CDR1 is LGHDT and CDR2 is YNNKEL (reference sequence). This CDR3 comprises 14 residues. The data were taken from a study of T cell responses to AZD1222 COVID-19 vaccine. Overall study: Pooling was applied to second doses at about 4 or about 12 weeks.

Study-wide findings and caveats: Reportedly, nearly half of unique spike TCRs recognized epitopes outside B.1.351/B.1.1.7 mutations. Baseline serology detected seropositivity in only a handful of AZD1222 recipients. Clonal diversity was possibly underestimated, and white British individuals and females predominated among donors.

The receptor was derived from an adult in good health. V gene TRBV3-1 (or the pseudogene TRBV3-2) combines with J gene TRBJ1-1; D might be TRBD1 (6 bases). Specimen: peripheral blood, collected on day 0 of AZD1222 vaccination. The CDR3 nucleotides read TGTGCCAGCAGCCAAGTCGAAGGGGGGACTGAAGCTTTCTTT. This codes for CASSQVEGGTEAFF.